One sample yielded the 13 T cell receptor beta chains listed below, sequenced in a study of blood T cell repertoires in COVID-19. Clones were read by immunoSEQ multiplex PCR, and TCRdb kept only the in-frame ones, dropping some. The sample contains some 130,000 clones, 85% to 90% of which appear only once. Sequenced material: peripheral blood. The receptors derive from a man between 60 and 75 years old with active or convalescent COVID-19.

The sample holds one count of this clone. The chain uses TRBV7-2 and TRBJ2-5, with 9 bases that match TRBD1. Germline trimming cut 4 bases from V and 5 bases from J; bases unmatched to any gene: 8. CDR3 length equals 15 residues. The germline V gene has CDR1 SGHTA and CDR2 FQGNSA. The CDR3 is CASSSPGQGGETQYF. The CDR3 DNA is TGTGCCAGCAGCTCACCGGGACAGGGAGGTGAGACCCAGTACTTC.

The rearrangement joins TRBV18 to TRBJ1-3; D unclear. The V and J ends lost 6 bases and 0 bases respectively, with 18 bases between them. Germline V gene sequence: CDR1 KGHSH, CDR2 LQKENI. The CDR3 contains 17 residues. This CDR3 is CASSPPVGVLSGNTIYF. The CDR3 region has the DNA TGTGCCAGCTCCCCCCCAGTCGGAGTTCTCTCTGGAAACACCATATATTTT.

This clone was seen more than once but under ten times. The chain has TRBV5-1 and TRBJ2-7; possibly TRBD1 for D (6 bases). CDR3 length: 17 amino acids. Germline CDR1 SGHRS, CDR2 YFSETQ. V lost 4 bases and J lost 0, with 20 bases in between. CDR3 in DNA: TGCGCCAGCAGCCTGAACTTACGGACAGCATCCTCCTACGAGCAGTACTTC. Its translation is CASSLNLRTASSYEQYF.

The gene calls are TRBV28 and TRBJ1-5; no firm D call. V shed 1 base and J shed 7 bases, with 14 bases lying between them. The germline gives CDR1 MDHEN, CDR2 SYDVKM. The CDR3 length is 15 residues. DNA of the CDR3: TGTGCCAGCAGTTTATTATCCGGGTCCGGCCAGCCCCAGCATTTT. This codes for CASSLLSGSGQPQHF.

This chain links TRBV29-1 with TRBJ1-4, with D hard to call. V was shortened by 4 bases and J by 7 bases, with 16 bases between the two germline ends. The V gene's germline CDR1 is SQVTM and CDR2 ANQGSEA. The CDR3 sequence is 14 residues long. CDR3 loop: CSVATGISSEKLFF. The DNA of the CDR3 is TGCAGCGTTGCCACGGGTATCTCGAGTGAAAAACTGTTTTTT.

The chain employs TRBV9 and TRBJ2-1, with 7 bases fitting TRBD2. With 7 bases clipped from V and 0 bases from J, the junction kept 10 bases outside the gene matches. The CDR3 runs 16 residues. The germline CDR1 and CDR2 sequences are SGDLS and YYNGEE. The CDR3 sequence is CASGNSGLGSYNEQFF. CDR3 coding DNA: TGTGCCAGCGGAAATAGCGGACTAGGCTCCTACAATGAGCAGTTCTTC.

This rearrangement joins TRBV5-1 to TRBJ1-3; D remains unclear. The CDR3 runs 16 residues. CDR1 is SGHRS and CDR2 is YFSETQ in the germline V gene. V was cut by 4 bases and J by 0 bases, with 14 bases left in between. CDR3 sequence (DNA): TGCGCCAGCAGCCCTCTGACAAGCCTCTCTGGAAACACCATATATTTT. Encoded protein: CASSPLTSLSGNTIYF.

This CDR3 is CASSLESTGTFLANEQFF. The CDR3 region has the DNA TGTGCCAGCAGCTTAGAATCGACAGGGACCTTCCTAGCCAATGAGCAGTTCTTC. The chain has TRBV7-9 and TRBJ2-1; 7 bases match TRBD1. The CDR3 is 18 amino acids. Per germline, CDR1 SEHNR and CDR2 FQNEAQ (reference sequence). V was clipped by 1 base and J by 6 bases; unmatched bases: 15. Complete variable domain (other parts from reference TRBV7-9 and TRBJ2-1): DTGVSQNPRHKITKRGQNVTFRCDPISEHNRLYWYRQTLGQGPEFLTYFQNEAQLEKSRLLSDRFSAERPKGSFSTLEIQRTEQGDSAMYLCASSLESTGTFLANEQFFGPGTRLTVL.

The chain employs TRBV6-2 or TRBV6-3 and TRBJ1-1, with TRBD1 matching 10 bases. The CDR3 runs 14 residues. Losses at the gene ends were 2 bases for V and 4 bases for J; bases not matched to a gene: 1. Germline V CDR1 and CDR2: MNHEY, SVGEGT. Here the CDR3 reads CASSYRDRGTEAFF. In DNA, the CDR3 is TGTGCCAGCAGTTACCGGGACAGGGGCACTGAAGCTTTCTTT.

The J gene is TRBJ2-1, the V gene TRBV11-3; TRBD2 is a possible D gene (5 bases). CDR3 length equals 14 residues. Germline V gene sequence: CDR1 SGHNT, CDR2 YENEEA. V dropped 3 bases and J dropped 0 bases, with 6 bases sitting between them. The CDR3 loop is CASSLGSSYNEQFF. The CDR3 DNA reads as TGTGCCAGCAGCTTGGGGAGCTCCTACAATGAGCAGTTCTTC.

The rearrangement links TRBV4-2 to TRBJ2-1; 7 positions agree with TRBD1. Unmatched junction bases numbered 5, after V lost 6 bases and J lost 6 bases. CDR1 LGHNA and CDR2 YNFKEQ come from the germline V gene. The CDR3 totals 13 residues. The CDR3 loop is CASRNEGANEQFF. The CDR3 bases are TGTGCCAGCAGAAATGAGGGGGCCAATGAGCAGTTCTTC.

V gene TRBV19 combines with J gene TRBJ1-2; 10 bases line up with TRBD1. Unmatched junction bases numbered 1, after V lost 0 bases and J lost 6 bases. Germline-derived CDR1 and CDR2 are LNHDA and SQIVND (reference sequence). This CDR3 comprises 14 residues. The CDR3 bases are TGTGCCAGTAGTATAGAGACAGGGGGCGATGGCTACACCTTC. It is translated as CASSIETGGDGYTF.

This sequence joins TRBV5-1 and TRBJ2-1; TRBD2 agrees at 7 bases. After removal of 0 bases from V and 0 bases from J, the junction contained 9 bases not matched to a gene. In germline, CDR1 is SGHRS, CDR2 YFSETQ. The CDR3 is 18 residues long. CDR3 bases: TGCGCCAGCAGCTTGGAATTGACGGGAGGCGACTCCTACAATGAGCAGTTCTTC. Its translation: CASSLELTGGDSYNEQFF. Full variable domain (outside the CDR3, taken from reference TRBV5-1 and TRBJ2-1): KAGVTQTPRYLIKTRGQQVTLSCSPISGHRSVSWYQQTPGQGLQFLFEYFSETQRNKGNFPGRFSGRQFSNSRSEMNVSTLELGDSALYLCASSLELTGGDSYNEQFFGPGTRLTVL.